This T cell receptor beta chain was identified during a study of T cells in Graves' hyperthyroidism and ophthalmopathy. Amplified TCR beta CDR3 regions came from RNA transcripts. The study used the HTBI primer set for a first-round RT-PCR of the TCR CDR3. MiXCR, run by TCRdb on the multiplex PCR reads, gives a single entry per CDR3 protein. Altogether 400,000 to 450,000 distinct CDR3 sequences are present, approximately 15% being singletons, with the ten largest covering less than 15%. This clonotype was seen ten or more times. Trimming pared 6 bases from V and 4 bases from J, leaving 15 bases between. Germline V gene sequence: CDR1 SNHLY, CDR2 FYNNEI. This CDR3 is 14 amino acids long.

This sequence was found in a man younger than 30 with Graves' ophthalmopathy. J is TRBJ1-2 and V is TRBV2; weak D call: TRBD1 (5 bases). Sequencing used blood. In DNA form, the CDR3 reads TGTGCCAGCAGCCCTTCGACTGGGGGCTATGGCTACACCTTC. The encoded protein is CASSPSTGGYGYTF.